The clone carrying this TCR beta chain occurred a few times. Its matching antigen is unknown. Per individual sample, approximately 91,000 TCR templates were assayed. Clones were sequenced by immunoSEQ multiplex PCR, and TCRdb holds only the in-frame ones, with some missing. The table shows 70,000 to 90,000 clones, with 90% occurring only once. This entry is derived from a study of siplizumab effects on memory and regulatory T cells. V was shortened by 3 bases and J by 0 bases, with 8 bases between the two germline ends. Per germline, CDR1 LNHDA and CDR2 SQIVND (reference sequence). The CDR3 consists of 14 residues. Overall study results and limits: On average, roughly 70% of mappable alloreactive CD4+ clones were Treg-derived under siplizumab, against 26.9% in controls. No assignable naive or memory phenotype existed for roughly 75-95% of proliferating CD4+ or CD8+ clones.

Sequencing input: CD4+ T cells sorted from blood. This chain links TRBV19 with TRBJ1-2; D gene ambiguous. The receptor's source is a human donor in good health. The CDR3 sequence: CASSINEANYGYTF. The CDR3 bases are TGTGCCAGTAGTATTAACGAAGCTAACTATGGCTACACCTTC.